The 11 T cell receptor beta chains below all came from one sample that was sequenced in a study of patients and donors after allogeneic stem cell transplantation. MiXCR, applied by TCRdb to the RT-PCR reads, yields one record per CDR3 protein. This sample has a few hundred thousand distinct CDR3 sequences, with about 14% found just once. The sequencing input was blood, either unsorted or a sorted T cell fraction (not recorded which). The receptor source for this set is a human donor who was either an allogeneic HSCT recipient or a stem cell or donor lymphocyte infusion donor (not recorded which). It is not recorded whose cells these are; they may come from a transplant donor.

This clonotype appeared a few times. The chain combines TRBV6-5 with TRBJ2-3, with a tentative D call TRBD1 (6 bases). Deletions cut 3 bases from V and 3 bases from J, with 10 bases between. Germline V gives CDR1 MNHEY, CDR2 SVGAGI. This CDR3 contains 14 residues. The CDR3 region has the DNA TGTGCCAGCAGTTATCAGGGGCAGACAGATACGCAGTATTTT. It translates to CASSYQGQTDTQYF.

This clonotype was seen a handful of times. The V call is TRBV30, the J call TRBJ1-3; D gene unclear. Germline CDR1 GTSNPN, CDR2 SVGIG (reference sequence). V was clipped by 2 bases and J by 4 bases, with 3 bases between them. CDR3 length: 11 residues. CDR3 coding DNA: TGTGCCTGGAGTCTCGGAAACACCATATATTTT. Residues: CAWSLGNTIYF.

This clonotype appeared a few times. The chain recombines TRBV6-1 with TRBJ2-7; 9 bases agree with TRBD1. The CDR3 covers 15 residues. The V gene's germline CDR1 is MNHNS and CDR2 SASEGT. The trim removed 3 bases at V and 2 bases at J, leaving 5 bases unmatched. CDR3 coding DNA: TGTGCCAGCAGTGATTCTGGGACAGGGACCTACGAGCAGTACTTC. Residues: CASSDSGTGTYEQYF.

This chain joins TRBV5-1 and TRBJ1-2; 10 bases align to TRBD1. Unmatched junction bases numbered 10, after V lost 4 bases and J lost 4 bases. The CDR3 is 16 amino acids. Germline V lookup: CDR1 SGHRS, CDR2 YFSETQ. The CDR3 here is CASSTKTGGASYGYTF. For the CDR3, the DNA is TGCGCCAGCAGCACTAAGACAGGGGGCGCGAGCTATGGCTACACCTTC.

The rearrangement links TRBV3-1 to TRBJ2-1; 14 positions match TRBD2. J was trimmed by 7 bases and V by 6 bases; bases with no gene match: 5. This CDR3 comprises 15 residues. Germline CDR1 reads LGHDT; CDR2 reads YNNKEL (reference sequence). CDR3 coding DNA: TGTGCCAGCAGGGCCGGGACTAGCGGGAGAAATGAGCAGTTCTTC. Encoded protein: CASRAGTSGRNEQFF.

In this sample, this clonotype turned up a few times. CDR3 nucleotides: TGTGCCTGGAGTGTACTACAGCCCTACGAGCAGTACTTC. Its translation is CAWSVLQPYEQYF. The chain is built from TRBV30 and TRBJ2-7; D not resolved. This CDR3 is built from 13 residues. Germline CDR1 is GTSNPN and CDR2 is SVGIG (reference sequence). V lost 0 bases to trimming and J lost 2 bases, with 8 bases between them.

This clonotype was seen a few times. The V gene is TRBV9, the J gene TRBJ1-1; D gene uncertain. The length of the CDR3 is 14 residues. Trimming removed 4 bases at V and 4 bases at J, with 14 bases between. Germline loops: CDR1 SGDLS, CDR2 YYNGEE. In nucleotides, the CDR3 is TGTGCCAGCAGCCCTCCCCGGGGTATCACTGAAGCTTTCTTT. It codes for CASSPPRGITEAFF.

This clonotype was picked up many times. V gene TRBV12-3 or TRBV12-4 combines with J gene TRBJ2-3; D unclear. The CDR3 is made up of 12 amino acids. V was trimmed by 1 base and J by 4 bases, leaving 3 bases between them. CDR3 residues: CASSLVSDTQYF. As DNA, the CDR3 is TGTGCCAGCAGTTTAGTGTCAGATACGCAGTATTTT.

This clonotype showed up many times. This chain links TRBV6-1 with TRBJ1-5; no clear D. This CDR3 has 16 residues. From germline, CDR1 is MNHNS and CDR2 SASEGT. Trimming cost V 4 bases and J 6 bases, with 19 bases left between them. The CDR3 protein is CASSAFQSGLGQPQHF. The CDR3 coding sequence is TGTGCCAGCAGTGCCTTTCAATCGGGTCTCGGTCAGCCCCAGCATTTT.

This clonotype was detected only a few times. V and J are TRBV13 and TRBJ2-1; D tentatively fits TRBD1 or TRBD2 (5 bases each). Trimming took 5 bases from V and 15 from J, leaving 17 bases between them. This CDR3 region has 12 residues. In germline, CDR1 is PRHDT, CDR2 FYEKMQ (reference sequence). The CDR3 sequence: CASSEHRDPRFF. CDR3 bases: TGTGCCAGCAGCGAACACCGGGACCCACGGTTCTTC.

This clonotype was counted between two and nine times. V gene TRBV20-1 combines with J gene TRBJ2-5; D might be TRBD1 or TRBD2, each matching 5 bases. Germline V gene lookup returns CDR1 DFQATT and CDR2 SNEGSKA (reference sequence). Trimming removed 6 bases from V and 5 bases from J, with 19 bases in between. The CDR3 totals 14 residues. The CDR3 spells CSAYRGGPGETQYF. CDR3 sequence (DNA): TGCAGTGCCTATAGGGGCGGGCCGGGGGAGACCCAGTACTTC.